A selection of T cell receptor beta chains follows, all from one sample in a study of blood T cell repertoires in COVID-19. Sequencing was performed with immunoSEQ multiplex PCR; in TCRdb, only in-frame clones are kept and a portion is missing. This table holds 130,000 or so clones, roughly 77% found once. The sample was peripheral blood. The receptors were sampled from a woman aged 70-85 years with COVID-19, enrolled during active disease. CDR3s include the opening cysteine and the closing phenylalanine or tryptophan. Each record gives: D gene, J gene, V gene, clone size, CDR3 protein, CDR3 DNA. A D gene is named only where the DNA matches it firmly. Size tells how often a clone was seen (once, few, many) or the class of an expanded clone, and some rows leave it out.

D: .; J: TRBJ1-5; V: TRBV2; size: .; CDR3: CATSVGGNQPQHF; DNA: TGTGCCACCTCCGTCGGGGGCAATCAGCCCCAGCATTTT
D: .; J: TRBJ2-7; V: TRBV4-1; size: .; CDR3: CASSQDAGNLYEQYF; DNA: TGCGCCAGCAGCCAAGACGCAGGGAATCTCTACGAGCAGTACTTC
D: .; J: TRBJ1-2; V: TRBV5-1; size: .; CDR3: CASSLAGRRDGYTF; DNA: TGCGCCAGCAGCTTGGCAGGGCGAAGGGATGGCTACACCTTC
D: .; J: TRBJ2-1; V: TRBV15; size: .; CDR3: CATSRDPHPGNEQFF; DNA: TGTGCCACCAGCAGAGATCCCCATCCGGGCAATGAGCAGTTCTTC
D: TRBD2; J: TRBJ2-5; V: TRBV9; size: .; CDR3: CASSVAGGETQYF; DNA: TGTGCCAGCAGCGTAGCGGGGGGAGAGACCCAGTACTTC
D: .; J: TRBJ2-5; V: TRBV28; size: .; CDR3: CASRQARETQYF; DNA: TGTGCCAGCAGACAAGCCAGGGAGACCCAGTACTTC
D: .; J: TRBJ1-2; V: TRBV5-1; size: .; CDR3: CASRVELDYGYTF; DNA: TGCGCCAGCAGGGTGGAGCTGGACTATGGCTACACCTTC
D: .; J: TRBJ2-7; V: TRBV11-2; size: .; CDR3: CASSTGTSTFYEQYF; DNA: TGTGCCAGCAGTACCGGGACAAGTACCTTCTACGAGCAGTACTTC
D: TRBD2; J: TRBJ2-5; V: TRBV28; size: .; CDR3: CASSLDDLAGGTQYF; DNA: TGTGCCAGCAGCCTCGACGATTTAGCGGGCGGGACCCAGTACTTC
D: .; J: TRBJ1-5; V: TRBV19; size: many; CDR3: CASSIGGGGNQPQHF; DNA: TGTGCCAGTAGTATCGGGGGGGGAGGTAATCAGCCCCAGCATTTT
D: .; J: TRBJ2-3; V: TRBV3-1/TRBV3-2; size: .; CDR3: CASSQDRIVITDTQYF; DNA: TGTGCCAGCAGCCAAGATCGAATAGTTATCACAGATACGCAGTATTTT
D: TRBD1; J: TRBJ1-2; V: TRBV27; size: .; CDR3: CASSPLDRGNYGYTF; DNA: TGTGCCAGCAGTCCCCTGGACAGGGGCAACTATGGCTACACCTTC
D: .; J: TRBJ1-2; V: TRBV6-5; size: .; CDR3: CASSADTGYGYTF; DNA: TGTGCCAGCAGCGCCGACACAGGCTATGGCTACACCTTC
D: TRBD1; J: TRBJ1-2; V: TRBV19; size: .; CDR3: CASRPGQLDYGYTF; DNA: TGTGCCAGTAGACCGGGACAGCTAGACTATGGCTACACCTTC
D: .; J: TRBJ2-2; V: TRBV4-1; size: .; CDR3: CASSQDPPLANTGELFF; DNA: TGCGCCAGCAGCCAAGATCCCCCACTAGCTAACACCGGGGAGCTGTTTTTT
D: .; J: TRBJ2-6; V: TRBV7-8; size: .; CDR3: CASSLDGGATGANVLTF; DNA: TGTGCCAGCAGCTTAGATGGGGGGGCAACTGGGGCCAACGTCCTGACTTTC
D: .; J: TRBJ1-2; V: TRBV2; size: .; CDR3: CASSYDGTNGYTF; DNA: TGTGCCAGCAGCTACGACGGGACAAATGGCTACACCTTC